This T cell receptor (beta chain) was obtained from a study of shared clonotypes between healthy human individuals. Whole-study context: CD4 naive cells filled three plates per donor, CD4 memory three, CD8 naive two and CD8 memory one.

V shed 5 bases, J shed 2 bases, and the junction held 5 bases outside the gene matches. The CDR3 loop spans 15 amino acids. CDR1 SEHNR and CDR2 FQNEAQ come from the germline V gene (reference sequence). Sequenced by immunoSEQ multiplex PCR; TCRdb stores in-frame clones only, minus some. Of some 680,000 clones in the sample, around 73% were seen once. Donors, healthy HIV-negative adults, lacked recent acute infections or vaccinations. CD45RA-negative memory and CD45RA+ naive subsets were split from the CD4+ cells. Details on this clone: Other DNA sequences in this specimen translate into the identical CDR3.

The chain employs TRBV7-9 and TRBJ1-2, with 10 positions matching TRBD1. The TCR sequence derives from a woman in her twenties or thirties in good health. Sequences were obtained from memory CD4+ T cells sorted from blood. This sample's subset: CD45RA-negative fraction. CDR3 loop: CASSLRTGGNYGYTF. CDR3 bases: TGTGCCAGCAGCCTTAGGACAGGGGGGAACTATGGCTACACCTTC.